This entry lists 18 T cell receptor beta chains sequenced from one sample in a study of T cell changes during pregnancy in multiple sclerosis. Here immunoSEQ multiplex PCR was the method, and the copy in TCRdb shows in-frame clones only, minus some. The sample records 30,000 to 35,000 clones, over 85% being singletons. The input for sequencing was CD4+ T cells from peripheral blood mononuclear cells, taken in the second trimester of pregnancy. The receptor source for this set is a female donor in good health, enrolled as a control in a pregnancy study.

This sequence joins TRBV7-9 and TRBJ2-7, with TRBD1 matching over 8 bases. This CDR3 contains 17 residues. V shed 4 bases, J shed 9 bases, and the junction held 20 bases outside the gene matches. Germline V gene data show CDR1 as SEHNR and CDR2 as FQNEAQ (reference sequence). The CDR3 nucleotides are TGTGCCAGCAGCTCCCTATTAATGAAGCAGGGGGCCCCGTGGCAGTACTTC. It encodes CASSSLLMKQGAPWQYF.

On this clone itself: This CDR3 is also generated by other DNA sequences in the sample. The chain recombines TRBV7-7 with TRBJ2-5; weak D call: TRBD2 (5 bases). The CDR3 is 13 amino acids. Trimming took off 1 base at V and 5 bases at J, with 8 bases between the two ends. CDR1 and CDR2 (germline): SSHAT, FNYEAQ (reference sequence). The CDR3 is CASSLDRGETQYF. The CDR3 nucleotides are TGTGCCAGCAGCTTAGACCGAGGGGAGACCCAGTACTTC.

This CDR3 reads CASSVRDRGAGELFF. DNA of the CDR3: TGTGCCAGCAGTGTCCGGGACAGGGGTGCCGGGGAGCTGTTTTTT. This sequence joins TRBV6-1 and TRBJ2-2; 10 bases line up with TRBD1. Germline assignment: CDR1 MNHNS and CDR2 SASEGT. Unmatched junction bases numbered 5, after V lost 4 bases and J lost 6 bases. CDR3 length equals 15 residues.

The gene calls are TRBV27 and TRBJ1-1; 8 bases align to TRBD1. V gave up 6 bases and J gave up 5 bases; unmatched junction bases: 11. The CDR3 has 15 amino acids. Per the germline V gene, CDR1 is MNHEY and CDR2 is SMNVEV (reference sequence). The CDR3 loop reads CASSLYGQGKTEAFF. The CDR3 nucleotides read TGTGCCAGCAGCCTATATGGACAGGGAAAAACTGAAGCTTTCTTT.

The J gene is TRBJ1-1, the V gene TRBV5-1; a weak D match, TRBD1 (5 bases). V was clipped by 5 bases and J by 4 bases, with 21 bases between them. Germline CDR1 SGHRS, CDR2 YFSETQ. The CDR3 is 16 amino acids. CDR3 DNA sequence: TGCGCCAGCAGTCTGTTCTCGATCGGGGGAACCACTGAAGCTTTCTTT. It specifies CASSLFSIGGTTEAFF.

V is TRBV21-1 and J is TRBJ2-7; TRBD2, the table's D call, lacks a check against the DNA. TRBV21-1 is an annotated pseudogene. CDR3 length: 13 amino acids. CDR3 amino acids: CASSSRRAYEQYF. The CDR3 DNA follows: TGTGCCAGCAGCAGCCGGCGGGCCTACGAGCAGTACTTC.

The chain recombines TRBV19 with TRBJ2-5, with a weak D call TRBD2 (7 bases). In germline, CDR1 is LNHDA, CDR2 SQIVND (reference sequence). CDR3 size: 14 residues. V lost 7 bases and J 2 bases, leaving 14 bases between the germline ends. In DNA, the CDR3 is TGTGCCAGTAACGGGGGGCCCGGGCAAGAGACCCAGTACTTC. Translating gives CASNGGPGQETQYF. Full variable domain (remainder filled in from reference TRBV19 and TRBJ2-5): DGGITQSPKYLFRKEGQNVTLSCEQNLNHDAMYWYRQDPGQGLRLIYYSQIVNDFQKGDIAEGYSVSREKKESFPLTVTSAQKNPTAFYLCASNGGPGQETQYFGPGTRLLVL.

V usage is TRBV11-2 and J usage is TRBJ1-2; no reliable D call. Trimming pared 1 base from V and 7 bases from J, leaving 10 bases between. This CDR3 spans 13 amino acids. The germline V gene has CDR1 SGHAT and CDR2 FQNNGV. Here the CDR3 reads CASSLVSPSGYTF. The CDR3 DNA reads TGTGCCAGCAGCTTAGTGAGCCCGAGTGGCTACACCTTC.

The rearrangement uses TRBV29-1 and TRBJ1-1; possibly TRBD1 for D (6 bases). The CDR3 covers 11 residues. Per the germline V gene, CDR1 is SQVTM and CDR2 is ANQGSEA. Trimming cost V 7 bases and J 4 bases, with 10 bases left between them. The chain's CDR3 is CSGQVPTEAFF. CDR3 DNA: TGCAGCGGACAGGTGCCCACTGAAGCTTTCTTT. The full variable domain, completed using reference TRBV29-1 and TRBJ1-1, is SAVISQKPSRDICQRGTSLTIQCQVDSQVTMMFWYRQQPGQSLTLIATANQGSEATYESGFVIDKFPISRPNLTFSTLTVSNMSPEDSSIYLCSGQVPTEAFFGQGTRLTVV.

The chain couples TRBV11-2 to TRBJ2-2; 11 bases are shared with TRBD1. From germline, CDR1 is SGHAT and CDR2 FQNNGV. CDR3 size: 16 residues. Trimming took 0 bases from V and 6 from J; bases not matched to a gene: 3. The CDR3 bases are TGTGCCAGCAGCTTAGATAGGGACAGGGGGGCCGGGGAGCTGTTTTTT. It specifies CASSLDRDRGAGELFF.

The chain combines TRBV7-9 with TRBJ2-1, with D unclear. V lost 7 bases and J lost 3, with 13 bases in between. CDR3 length equals 14 residues. Looked up from germline, CDR1 is SEHNR and CDR2 is FQNEAQ (reference sequence). CDR3 loop: CASTLLTDYNEQFF. In nucleotides, the CDR3 is TGTGCCAGCACCCTTTTAACAGACTACAATGAGCAGTTCTTC.

The CDR3 coding sequence is TGCGCCAGCAGCTATTCAGGGGGGGAGACCCAGTACTTC. Translated: CASSYSGGETQYF. The rearrangement joins TRBV5-1 to TRBJ2-5; D perhaps matches TRBD1 (7 bases). V lost 3 bases, J lost 5 bases, and 11 bases lay in between. The CDR3 sequence is 13 residues long. The germline V gene has CDR1 SGHRS and CDR2 YFSETQ.

The chain is built from TRBV27 and TRBJ2-1; D is possibly TRBD2 (6 bases). Trimming removed 5 bases from V and 5 bases from J, with 16 bases in between. The germline gives CDR1 MNHEY, CDR2 SMNVEV (reference sequence). The CDR3 extends over 15 amino acids. CDR3: CASSPRRLGNNEQFF. The CDR3 coding sequence is TGTGCCAGCAGTCCCCGACGACTAGGAAACAATGAGCAGTTCTTC.

The chain has TRBV28 and TRBJ2-5; TRBD2 agrees at 13 bases. V shed 3 bases, J shed 4 bases, and the junction held 8 bases outside the gene matches. Germline lookup yields CDR1 MDHEN and CDR2 SYDVKM. This CDR3 contains 17 residues. In nucleotides, the CDR3 is TGTGCCAGCAGTTTGCCTCCGGGACTAGCGGGGAGAGAGACCCAGTACTTC. As protein: CASSLPPGLAGRETQYF. The full variable domain, in which reference TRBV28 and TRBJ2-5 provide the parts outside the CDR3, is DVKVTQSSRYLVKRTGEKVFLECVQDMDHENMFWYRQDPGLGLRLIYFSYDVKMKEKGDIPEGYSVSREKKERFSLILESASTNQTSMYLCASSLPPGLAGRETQYFGPGTRLLVL.

The chain has TRBV7-2 and TRBJ2-5, with D possibly being TRBD1 (6 bases). The CDR3 loop spans 13 amino acids. Trimming shortened V by 3 bases and J by 5 bases, and 10 bases separated the two germline ends. CDR1 and CDR2 (germline): SGHTA, FQGNSA. CDR3 in DNA: TGTGCCAGCAGCTTCTGGGGGCGGGAGACCCAGTACTTC. This translates into CASSFWGRETQYF.

The chain combines TRBV4-1 with TRBJ2-1; 10 nucleotides match TRBD2. Germline loops: CDR1 MGHRA, CDR2 YSYEKL. The CDR3 totals 17 residues. The V and J ends lost 0 bases and 7 bases, in that order; junction bases with no gene match: 9. In DNA form, the CDR3 reads TGCGCCAGCAGCCAAGATAGGTCCAGCGGGAGGGGAAATGAGCAGTTCTTC. It is translated as CASSQDRSSGRGNEQFF.

This clone was counted a few times. CDR3 DNA: TGTGCCAGCAGCACGGACAGCGACACTGAAGCTTTCTTT. Translated: CASSTDSDTEAFF. This chain joins TRBV7-2 and TRBJ1-1; D possibly corresponds to TRBD1 (6 bases). Germline CDR1 reads SGHTA; CDR2 reads FQGNSA. V was cut by 5 bases and J by 3 bases, with 10 bases left in between. The CDR3 contains 13 residues.

The genes are TRBV11-3 and TRBJ2-3; weak D call: TRBD1 (6 bases). CDR1 SGHNT and CDR2 YENEEA come from the germline V gene. The V end was cut by 4 bases, the J end by 0 bases, with 11 bases between. The CDR3 sequence is 15 residues long. Here the CDR3 reads CASSSRQVSTDTQYF. CDR3 bases: TGTGCCAGCAGCTCAAGACAGGTCAGCACAGATACGCAGTATTTT.